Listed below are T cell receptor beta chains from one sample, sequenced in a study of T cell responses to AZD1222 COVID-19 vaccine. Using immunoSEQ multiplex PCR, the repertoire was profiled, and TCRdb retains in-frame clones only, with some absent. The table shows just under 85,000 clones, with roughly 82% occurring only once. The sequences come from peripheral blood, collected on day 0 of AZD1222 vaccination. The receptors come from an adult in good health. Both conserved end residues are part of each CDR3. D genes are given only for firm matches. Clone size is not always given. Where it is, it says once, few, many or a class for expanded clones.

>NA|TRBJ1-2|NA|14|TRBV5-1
CASSRRDYGDGYTF
TGCGCCAGCAGCCGGCGGGATTACGGGGATGGCTACACCTTC
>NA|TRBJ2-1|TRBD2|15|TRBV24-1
CATSDIAGAEVEQFF
TGTGCCACCAGTGATATAGCGGGAGCAGAGGTTGAGCAGTTCTTC
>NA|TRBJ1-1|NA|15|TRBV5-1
CASRYRPGADTEAFF
TGCGCCAGCAGGTACAGGCCCGGGGCAGACACTGAAGCTTTCTTT
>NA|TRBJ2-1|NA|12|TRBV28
CASSKRVNEQFF
TGTGCCAGCAGCAAACGGGTCAATGAGCAGTTCTTC
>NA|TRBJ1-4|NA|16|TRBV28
CASSLIGHARNEKLFF
TGTGCCAGCAGTTTAATTGGACATGCTCGAAATGAAAAACTGTTTTTT
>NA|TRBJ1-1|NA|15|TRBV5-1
CASRPARRGGTEAFF
TGCGCCAGCAGACCCGCCAGGCGGGGTGGAACTGAAGCTTTCTTT
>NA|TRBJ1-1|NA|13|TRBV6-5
CASMVGSNTEAFF
TGTGCCAGCATGGTAGGCTCGAACACTGAAGCTTTCTTT
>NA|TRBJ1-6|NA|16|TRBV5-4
CASSLATDRSYSPLHF
TGTGCCAGCAGCTTGGCTACGGATCGGTCCTATTCACCCCTCCACTTT
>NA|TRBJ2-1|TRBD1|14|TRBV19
CASSWGQGYNEQFF
TGTGCCAGTAGTTGGGGACAGGGGTACAATGAGCAGTTCTTC
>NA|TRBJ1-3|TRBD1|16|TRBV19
CASSMGQLVSGNTIYF
TGTGCCAGTAGTATGGGACAGTTAGTCTCTGGAAACACCATATATTTT
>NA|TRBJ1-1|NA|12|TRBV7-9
CASVRGDTEAFF
TGTGCCAGCGTCAGGGGAGACACTGAAGCTTTCTTT
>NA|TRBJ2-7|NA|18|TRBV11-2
CASTIAGLSGYGSYEQYF
TGTGCCAGCACCATCGCGGGGTTATCCGGTTACGGATCCTACGAGCAGTACTTC
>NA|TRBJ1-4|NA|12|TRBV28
CASSSSVEKLFF
TGTGCCAGCAGTTCTTCAGTTGAAAAACTGTTTTTT
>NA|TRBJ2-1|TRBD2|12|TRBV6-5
CASRTSGLGQFF
TGTGCCAGCAGAACTAGCGGCTTGGGGCAGTTCTTC
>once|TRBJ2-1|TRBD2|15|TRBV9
CASSALSGRNNEQFF
TGTGCCAGCAGCGCGTTGAGCGGGAGGAACAATGAGCAGTTCTTC
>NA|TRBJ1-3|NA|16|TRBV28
CASRGSPGGEGNTIYF
TGTGCCAGCAGGGGAAGCCCTGGGGGCGAAGGAAACACCATATATTTT
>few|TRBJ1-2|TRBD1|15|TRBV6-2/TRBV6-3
CASSRRTGPTYGYTF
TGTGCCAGCAGTAGACGGACAGGGCCGACCTATGGCTACACCTTC
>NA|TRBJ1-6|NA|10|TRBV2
CASNNSPLHF
TGTGCCAGCAACAATTCACCCCTCCACTTT
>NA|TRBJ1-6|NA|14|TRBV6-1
CASSEAEGVSPLHF
TGTGCCAGCAGTGAAGCGGAGGGAGTTTCACCCCTCCACTTT
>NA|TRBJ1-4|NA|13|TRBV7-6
CASSSRDSEKLFF
TGTGCCAGCAGCTCCAGAGACAGTGAAAAACTGTTTTTT
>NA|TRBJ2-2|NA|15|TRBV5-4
CASSSRLSNTGELFF
TGTGCCAGCAGCTCCAGACTATCAAACACCGGGGAGCTGTTTTTT
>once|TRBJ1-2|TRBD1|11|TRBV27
CASSQGDGYTF
TGTGCCAGCAGCCAGGGGGACGGCTACACCTTC
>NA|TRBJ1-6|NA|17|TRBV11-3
CASSPHSLPSYNSPLHF
TGTGCCAGCAGCCCACATTCTTTACCGAGCTATAATTCACCCCTCCACTTT
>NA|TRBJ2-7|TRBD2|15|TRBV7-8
CASSLGLAGDYEQYF
TGTGCCAGCAGCTTAGGGCTAGCGGGAGACTACGAGCAGTACTTC
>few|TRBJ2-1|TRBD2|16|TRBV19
CASSIRASGVYNEQFF
TGTGCCAGTAGTATCCGGGCTAGCGGGGTCTACAATGAGCAGTTCTTC
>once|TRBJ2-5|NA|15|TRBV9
CASSVQPTVQETQYF
TGTGCCAGCAGCGTACAACCGACAGTCCAAGAGACCCAGTACTTC
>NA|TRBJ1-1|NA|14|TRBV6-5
CASSYDRSRGEAFF
TGTGCCAGCAGTTACGACAGGTCTAGAGGTGAAGCTTTCTTT
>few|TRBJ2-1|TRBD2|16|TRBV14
CASSQPGTSGGDEQFF
TGTGCCAGCAGCCAGCCCGGGACTAGCGGGGGGGATGAGCAGTTCTTC
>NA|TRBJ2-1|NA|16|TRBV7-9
CASSLALAGTYNEQFF
TGTGCCAGCAGCTTAGCGCTGGCGGGAACCTACAATGAGCAGTTCTTC
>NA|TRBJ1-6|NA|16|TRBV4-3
CASSQDLGLRASPLHF
TGCGCCAGCAGCCAAGATTTGGGACTTCGGGCGTCACCCCTCCACTTT
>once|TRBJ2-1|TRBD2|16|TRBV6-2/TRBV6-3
CASSYSGLAGGNEQFF
TGTGCCAGCAGTTACTCCGGACTAGCGGGAGGCAATGAGCAGTTCTTC
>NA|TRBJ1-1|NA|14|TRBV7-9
CASSLPGGTTEAFF
TGTGCCAGCAGCTTACCGGGGGGGACGACTGAAGCTTTCTTT
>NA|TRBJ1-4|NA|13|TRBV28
CASSTGTYEKLFF
TGTGCCAGCAGCACGGGGACGTATGAAAAACTGTTTTTT
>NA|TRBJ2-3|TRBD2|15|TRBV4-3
CASSQVGLAQDTQYF
TGCGCCAGCAGCCAAGTGGGACTAGCGCAAGATACGCAGTATTTT
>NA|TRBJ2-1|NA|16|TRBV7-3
CASSLGGDPASGEQFF
TGTGCCAGCAGCTTAGGAGGGGACCCAGCCAGTGGTGAGCAGTTCTTC
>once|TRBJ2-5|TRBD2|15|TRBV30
CAWSAGGEGQETQYF
TGTGCCTGGAGTGCCGGGGGGGAGGGACAAGAGACCCAGTACTTC
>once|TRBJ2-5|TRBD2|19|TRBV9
CASSPRRTSGSTRLETQYF
TGTGCCAGCAGCCCGCGGCGGACTAGCGGGAGTACGAGGCTGGAGACCCAGTACTTC
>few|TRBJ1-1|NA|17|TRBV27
CASSLSRGAGVSQRAFF
TGTGCCAGCAGTTTATCTCGGGGGGCAGGGGTTAGTCAACGAGCTTTCTTT
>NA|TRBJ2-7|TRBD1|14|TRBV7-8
CASSFGTGASEQYF
TGTGCCAGCAGCTTCGGGACAGGGGCCAGCGAGCAGTACTTC
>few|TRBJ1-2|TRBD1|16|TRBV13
CASSSPTIQGAPGYTF
TGTGCCAGCAGCTCGCCAACGATACAGGGGGCGCCTGGCTACACCTTC
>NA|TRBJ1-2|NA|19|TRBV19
CASRKKGGRNLPLDYGYTF
TGTGCCAGCCGAAAAAAAGGGGGAAGAAACCTACCACTTGACTATGGCTACACCTTC
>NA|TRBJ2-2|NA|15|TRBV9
CASSVDLSNTGELFF
TGTGCCAGCAGCGTAGATCTCTCGAACACCGGGGAGCTGTTTTTT
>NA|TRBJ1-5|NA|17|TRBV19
CASSTQEQGVRNQPQHF
TGTGCCAGTAGTACCCAAGAACAGGGCGTTCGCAATCAGCCCCAGCATTTT
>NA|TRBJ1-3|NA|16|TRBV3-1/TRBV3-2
CASSQDGTGPGNTIYF
TGTGCCAGCAGCCAAGATGGTACGGGCCCTGGAAACACCATATATTTT
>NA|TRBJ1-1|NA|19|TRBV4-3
CASSQVLGGTLNRGSEAFF
TGCGCCAGCAGCCAAGTCTTAGGGGGAACTTTGAACCGGGGCTCTGAAGCTTTCTTT
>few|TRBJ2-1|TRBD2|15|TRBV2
CASSLTSLEINEQFF
TGTGCCAGCAGTTTGACTAGCCTCGAAATCAATGAGCAGTTCTTC
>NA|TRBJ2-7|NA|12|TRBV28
CASSFPRYEQYF
TGTGCCAGCAGTTTCCCCCGTTACGAGCAGTACTTC
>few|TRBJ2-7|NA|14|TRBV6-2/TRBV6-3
CASSPYGDSYEQYF
TGTGCCAGCAGCCCATATGGGGACTCCTACGAGCAGTACTTC